Sequencing of this T cell receptor (beta chain) was carried out in a study of T cells in Graves' hyperthyroidism and ophthalmopathy. The study's findings and limits: Ophthalmopathy and stable hyperthyroidism were told apart by a 13 V-J model. Blood shared most expanded thyroid clonotypes above 0.001.

Many counts were recorded for this clonotype. Its target is unknown. Researchers took RNA transcripts and amplified the TCR beta CDR3 regions from them. HTBI primers drove first-round RT-PCR of the TCR CDR3. TCRdb re-analysed the multiplex PCR reads in MiXCR, keeping a single row per CDR3 protein. The sample records over 700,000 distinct CDR3 sequences, around 19% being singletons. Patients were excluded because of uncontrolled infection, other autoimmune disease, pregnancy or lactation. The PBMCs studied were ones that came from 9 to 10 ml fresh peripheral blood. The CDR3 covers 14 residues. Germline V lookup: CDR1 SGHNT, CDR2 YENEEA. Between the trimmed V and J ends, which lost 3 bases and 6 bases, there was a span of 12 bases.

Sequenced input: blood. The sequence was obtained from a woman aged 45 to 65 with Graves' hyperthyroidism that later progressed to Graves' ophthalmopathy. The chain uses TRBV11-3 and TRBJ2-1; D perhaps matches TRBD1 (5 bases). CDR3 sequence: CASSFFLGANEQFF. The CDR3 DNA reads as TGTGCCAGCAGCTTCTTCCTTGGGGCCAATGAGCAGTTCTTC.